These 9 T cell receptor beta chains share one sample of origin, sequenced in a study of shared T cell receptors in the human thymus. Sequencing was performed with immunoSEQ multiplex PCR; in TCRdb, only in-frame clones are kept and a portion is missing. The sample records some 660,000 clones, over 75% being singletons. These data are also associated with another study on human thymus T cells.

Material: thymocytes. These receptors all stem from a boy under two years old with a congenital heart defect.

The chain couples TRBV29-1 to TRBJ2-7, with 7 bases identical to TRBD2. CDR1 is SQVTM and CDR2 is ANQGSEA in the germline V gene. The CDR3 has 14 amino acids. V lost 0 bases and J lost 9; bases outside the gene matches: 11. CDR3 protein: CSVEDRGDLRGQYF. In DNA, the CDR3 is TGCAGCGTTGAAGATCGGGGGGATCTACGAGGGCAGTACTTC.

The chain carries TRBV5-1 and TRBJ2-3, with D possibly TRBD2 on 5 matching bases. Trimming pared 1 base from V and 3 bases from J, leaving 15 bases between. CDR3 length: 16 amino acids. Germline lookup yields CDR1 SGHRS and CDR2 YFSETQ. CDR3 DNA sequence: TGCGCCAGCAGCTTGACACCGGGATCCCCAACAGATACGCAGTATTTT. This translates into CASSLTPGSPTDTQYF.

This clone has a handful of counts. The chain links TRBV5-1 to TRBJ2-1, with D unresolved. Germline CDR1 and CDR2: SGHRS and YFSETQ. This CDR3 region has 16 residues. Trimming took off 4 bases at V and 0 bases at J, with 14 bases between the two ends. CDR3 loop: CASSPPGFSSYNEQFF. The CDR3 bases are TGCGCCAGCAGCCCGCCTGGCTTCAGCTCCTACAATGAGCAGTTCTTC.

This chain joins TRBV6-6 and TRBJ2-1; 9 nucleotides line up with TRBD2. This CDR3 comprises 15 residues. J gave up 0 bases and V 5 bases, and 2 bases lay outside the gene matches. Looked up from germline, CDR1 is MNHNY and CDR2 is SVGAGI (reference sequence). The CDR3 protein is CASSLAGNSYNEQFF. CDR3 nucleotide sequence: TGTGCCAGCAGTCTAGCGGGGAACTCCTACAATGAGCAGTTCTTC.

The chain has TRBV5-5 and TRBJ2-7; TRBD1 matches 9 bases. V lost 0 bases, J lost 4 bases, and 8 bases stayed unmatched. CDR3 length: 16 amino acids. From germline, CDR1 is SGHKS and CDR2 YYEKEE (reference sequence). The CDR3 is CASSLVLLGTGYEQYF. The DNA of the CDR3 is TGTGCCAGCAGCTTGGTGCTTCTTGGGACAGGGTACGAGCAGTACTTC.

This clone appeared a few times. The genes are TRBV4-3 and TRBJ2-1, with a weak D call TRBD2 (6 bases). Germline V CDR1 and CDR2: LGHNA, YSLEER. Trimming shortened V by 2 bases and J by 0 bases, and 11 bases separated the two germline ends. The CDR3 spans 16 residues. CDR3 nucleotide sequence: TGCGCCAGCAGCCAACTCGGGACTTCCTCCTACAATGAGCAGTTCTTC. Amino acid sequence: CASSQLGTSSYNEQFF.

This chain joins TRBV30 and TRBJ2-7; TRBD1 agrees at 7 bases. The V gene's germline CDR1 is GTSNPN and CDR2 SVGIG (reference sequence). The CDR3 consists of 18 residues. Losses at the gene ends were 0 bases for V and 6 bases for J; bases not matched to a gene: 20. The CDR3 DNA reads as TGTGCCTGGAGTGTACGAGACAGGGAAAAACCCACGCATGGCGAGCAGTACTTC. As protein: CAWSVRDREKPTHGEQYF.

The chain joins TRBV7-2 to TRBJ1-6; tentatively, D is TRBD1 (6 bases). The CDR3 covers 18 residues. V was trimmed by 4 bases and J by 0 bases, leaving 16 bases between them. The germline CDR1 and CDR2 sequences are SGHTA and FQGNSA. CDR3 in amino acids: CASSWSTRGNSYNSPLHF. The CDR3 coding sequence is TGTGCCAGCAGCTGGTCCACCAGGGGAAACTCCTATAATTCACCCCTCCACTTT.

The chain carries TRBV7-2 and TRBJ2-7; 8 bases fit TRBD2. J lost 5 bases, V lost 1 base, and 13 bases had no gene match. The length of the CDR3 is 17 residues. Per germline, CDR1 SGHTA and CDR2 FQGNSA. In DNA form, the CDR3 reads TGTGCCAGCAGCTTAGAGGAATTGAGCGGGAGTCTCCACGAGCAGTACTTC. This gives the protein CASSLEELSGSLHEQYF.